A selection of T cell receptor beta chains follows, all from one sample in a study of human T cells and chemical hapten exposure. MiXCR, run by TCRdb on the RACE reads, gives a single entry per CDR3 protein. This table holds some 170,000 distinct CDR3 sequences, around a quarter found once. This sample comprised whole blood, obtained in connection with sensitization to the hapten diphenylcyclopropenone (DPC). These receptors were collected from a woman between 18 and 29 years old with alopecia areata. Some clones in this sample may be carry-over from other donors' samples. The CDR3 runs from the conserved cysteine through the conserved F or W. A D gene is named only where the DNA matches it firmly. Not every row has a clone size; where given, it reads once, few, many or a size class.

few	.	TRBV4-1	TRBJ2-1	CASSNVAWDEQFF	TGCGCCAGCAGCAACGTAGCTTGGGATGAGCAGTTCTTC
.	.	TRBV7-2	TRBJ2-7	CASSPSRDHEQYF	TGTGCCAGCAGCCCGAGCCGGGACCACGAGCAGTACTTC
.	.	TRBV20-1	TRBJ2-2	CSARVRVTGELFF	TGCAGTGCTAGAGTTCGGGTCACCGGGGAGCTGTTTTTT
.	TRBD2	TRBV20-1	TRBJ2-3	CSAMLLAGRTDTQYF	TGCAGTGCTATGTTACTAGCGGGCCGCACAGATACGCAGTATTTT
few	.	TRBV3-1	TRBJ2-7	CASSAGLLYEQYF	TGTGCCAGCAGCGCCGGCCTTCTCTACGAGCAGTACTTC
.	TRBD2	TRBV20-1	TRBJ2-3	CSAPPTGTSGGPTDTQYF	TGCAGTGCCCCACCCACCGGGACTAGCGGGGGCCCCACAGATACGCAGTATTTT
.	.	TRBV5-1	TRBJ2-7	CASSPVRARGYEQYF	TGCGCCAGCAGCCCCGTGCGGGCTAGGGGTTACGAGCAGTACTTC
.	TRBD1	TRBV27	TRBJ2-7	CASRGGDRYEQYF	TGTGCCAGCAGGGGCGGGGACAGGTACGAGCAGTACTTC
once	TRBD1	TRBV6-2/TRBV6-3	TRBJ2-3	CASSATGLGPATQYF	TGTGCCAGCAGCGCGACAGGGTTGGGACCGGCTACGCAGTATTTT
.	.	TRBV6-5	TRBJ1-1	CASSYGGDTEAFF	TGTGCCAGCAGTTACGGGGGCGACACTGAAGCTTTCTTT
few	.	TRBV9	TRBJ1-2	CASRTGPGSGYTF	TGTGCCAGCAGGACAGGCCCAGGCAGTGGCTACACCTTC
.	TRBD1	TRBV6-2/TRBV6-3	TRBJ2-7	CASSPSDREEYF	TGTGCCAGCAGCCCCTCCGACAGGGAAGAGTACTTC
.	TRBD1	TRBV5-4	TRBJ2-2	CASSPPGQGVVTGELFF	TGTGCCAGCAGCCCCCCGGGACAGGGGGTTGTCACCGGGGAGCTGTTTTTT
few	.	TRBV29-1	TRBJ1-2	CSVEWQQGYGYTF	TGCAGCGTTGAATGGCAGCAGGGCTATGGCTACACCTTC
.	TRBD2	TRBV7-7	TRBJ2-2	CASSLLAFSELFF	TGTGCTAGCAGCTTACTAGCGTTCTCGGAGCTGTTTTTT
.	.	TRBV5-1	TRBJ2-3	CASSLDGDTQYF	TGCGCCAGCAGCTTGGATGGAGATACGCAGTATTTT
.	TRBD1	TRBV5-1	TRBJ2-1	CASSLTGDRNNEQFF	TGCGCCAGCAGCCTGACAGGGGATAGGAACAATGAGCAGTTCTTC
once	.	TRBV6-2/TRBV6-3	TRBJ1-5	CASSSAGNVGPQHF	TGTGCCAGCAGTTCCGCGGGGAACGTAGGGCCCCAGCATTTT
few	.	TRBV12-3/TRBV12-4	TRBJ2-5	CDQETQYF	TGCGACCAAGAGACCCAGTACTTC
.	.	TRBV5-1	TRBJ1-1	CASSPDPRGGTEAFF	TGCGCCAGCAGCCCGGACCCCCGAGGGGGCACTGAAGCTTTCTTT
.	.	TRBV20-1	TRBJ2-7	CSARQGRSSYEQYF	TGCAGTGCTAGGCAGGGGCGAAGCTCCTACGAGCAGTACTTC
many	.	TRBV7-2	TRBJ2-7	CASSLETKREQYF	TGTGCCAGCAGCTTAGAAACAAAACGCGAGCAGTACTTC
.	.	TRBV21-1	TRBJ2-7	CASSSRDGYEQYF	TGTGCCAGCAGCTCCCGGGACGGTTACGAGCAGTACTTC
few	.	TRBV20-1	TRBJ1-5	CSARGTVNQPQHF	TGCAGTGCTAGAGGGACGGTGAATCAGCCCCAGCATTTT
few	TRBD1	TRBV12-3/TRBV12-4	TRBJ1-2	CASSLASGTGTHGYTF	TGTGCCAGCAGTTTGGCCTCCGGGACAGGGACCCACGGCTACACCTTC
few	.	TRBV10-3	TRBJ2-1	CAISGDLVAPADEQFF	TGTGCCATCAGTGGGGACCTAGTAGCGCCTGCGGATGAGCAGTTCTTC
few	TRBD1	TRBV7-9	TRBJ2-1	CASSLGTTGAYNEQFF	TGTGCCAGCAGCTTAGGTACGACAGGGGCCTACAATGAGCAGTTCTTC
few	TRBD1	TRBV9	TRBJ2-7	CASNPQGASYEQYF	TGTGCCAGCAATCCTCAGGGGGCAAGCTACGAGCAGTACTTC